This T cell receptor (beta chain) was sequenced during a study of cytomegalovirus exposure and HLA in healthy donors. Overall study results and limits: A later analysis linked more than 15,000 TCR beta sequences to HLA alleles at 0.05 false discovery rate. Reports indicate that TCR beta sequences accurately predicted the HLA-A and HLA-B alleles of most subjects.

The CDR3 has 15 residues. V was shortened by 0 bases and J by 8 bases, with 16 bases between the two germline ends. The germline V gene encodes CDR1 MNHEY and CDR2 SMNVEV (reference sequence). PCR was performed using 60 Vbeta and 13 Jbeta primers. Clones were read by immunoSEQ multiplex PCR, and TCRdb kept only the in-frame ones, dropping some. The sample lists 100,000 to 140,000 clones, over 80% occurring once. Notes on this clone: Its antigen is unknown.

The TCR was taken from a young man in good health and CMV-seropositive. The chain employs TRBV27 and TRBJ2-5; a weak D match, TRBD2 (7 bases). Sequencing was performed on PBMCs. Here the CDR3 reads CASSLSRGRGGTQYF. For the CDR3, the DNA is TGTGCCAGCAGTTTATCTAGGGGTAGGGGGGGTACCCAGTACTTC.